The TCR beta chain under discussion was sequenced for a study of radiotherapy plus CTLA-4 blockade in lung cancer. Turning to the study itself: Objective responses arose in approximately 19% of patients, and 31% experienced disease control. Notes on the study in general: Early blood T cell clone dynamics reportedly forecast response best, with interferon-beta. After treatment with radiotherapy plus ipilimumab, TCR clones that came from the tumor expanded in blood.

The assay was immunoSEQ multiplex PCR, and TCRdb's table has in-frame clones only and misses some. The repertoire holds some 46,000 clones, approximately 80% seen once, with approximately 2.4% in the top ten. Germline V CDR1 and CDR2: MNHEY, SMNVEV (reference sequence). V lost 8 bases and J lost 3, with 17 bases in between. The CDR3 runs to 15 residues. Details on this clone: What it recognizes is unknown.

Ipilimumab CTLA-4 blockade and focal radiation were given to patients with chemo-refractory metastatic non-small-cell lung cancer. V is TRBV27 and J is TRBJ1-3, with D possibly TRBD1 on 6 matching bases. The TCR was taken from a human donor with non-small cell lung cancer whose response to radiotherapy plus ipilimumab could not be evaluated. The source material was peripheral blood, sampled from a patient treated with radiotherapy plus ipilimumab. Here the CDR3 reads CASRRGGLGGNTIYF. The DNA of the CDR3 is TGTGCCAGCCGTCGGGGGGGGCTCGGTGGAAACACCATATATTTT.